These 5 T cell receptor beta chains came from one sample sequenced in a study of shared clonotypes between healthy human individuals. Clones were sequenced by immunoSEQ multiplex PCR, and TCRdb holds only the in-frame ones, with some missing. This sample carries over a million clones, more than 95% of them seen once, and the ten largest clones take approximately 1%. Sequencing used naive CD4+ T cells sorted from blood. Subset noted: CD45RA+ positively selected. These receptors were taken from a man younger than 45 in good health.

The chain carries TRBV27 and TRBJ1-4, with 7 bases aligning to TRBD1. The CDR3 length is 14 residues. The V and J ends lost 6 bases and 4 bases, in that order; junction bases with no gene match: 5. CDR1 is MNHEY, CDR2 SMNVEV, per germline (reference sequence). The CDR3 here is CASSFTGDNEKLFF. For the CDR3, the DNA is TGTGCCAGCAGCTTCACAGGGGATAATGAAAAACTGTTTTTT.

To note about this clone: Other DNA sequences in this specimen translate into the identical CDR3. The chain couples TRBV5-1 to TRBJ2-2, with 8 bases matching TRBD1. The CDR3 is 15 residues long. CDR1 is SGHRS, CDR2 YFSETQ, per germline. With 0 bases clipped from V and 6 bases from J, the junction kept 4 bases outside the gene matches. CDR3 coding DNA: TGCGCCAGCAGCTTGGTCGGACAGGGCGCCGGGGAGCTGTTTTTT. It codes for CASSLVGQGAGELFF.

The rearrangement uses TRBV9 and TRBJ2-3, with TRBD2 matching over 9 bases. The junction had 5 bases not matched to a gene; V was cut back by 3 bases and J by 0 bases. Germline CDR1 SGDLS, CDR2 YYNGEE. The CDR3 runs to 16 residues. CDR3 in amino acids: CASSALAGASTDTQYF. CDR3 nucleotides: TGTGCCAGCAGCGCCTTAGCGGGAGCTAGCACAGATACGCAGTATTTT.

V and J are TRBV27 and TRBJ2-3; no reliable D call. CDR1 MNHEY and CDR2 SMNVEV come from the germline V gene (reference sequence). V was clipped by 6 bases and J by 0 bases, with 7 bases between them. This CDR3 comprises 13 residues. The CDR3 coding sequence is TGTGCCAGCAGGCAGGATAGCACAGATACGCAGTATTTT. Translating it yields CASRQDSTDTQYF.

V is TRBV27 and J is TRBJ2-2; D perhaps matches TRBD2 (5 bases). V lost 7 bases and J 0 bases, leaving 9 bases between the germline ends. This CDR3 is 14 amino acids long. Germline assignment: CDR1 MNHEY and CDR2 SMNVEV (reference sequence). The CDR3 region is CASKRESNTGELFF. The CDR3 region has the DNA TGTGCCAGCAAGAGGGAATCGAACACCGGGGAGCTGTTTTTT.